Below, 21 T cell receptor beta chains from the same sample are listed, as sequenced in a study of T cell responses to AZD1222 COVID-19 vaccine. Assay used: immunoSEQ multiplex PCR; TCRdb lists only in-frame clones, some missing. Among 95,000 to 150,000 clones listed, 88% were seen once. The material sequenced was peripheral blood, taken on day 0 of AZD1222 vaccination. The receptors were sampled from an adult in good health.

This chain uses TRBV9 with TRBJ2-7; D might be TRBD2 (6 bases). The CDR3 has 15 residues. V was pared by 4 bases and J by 7 bases, with 21 bases between. Germline values: CDR1 SGDLS, CDR2 YYNGEE. In nucleotides, the CDR3 is TGTGCCAGCAGCCCTCAGCTAGGATCCGGGGGTGAGCAGTACTTC. Amino acids: CASSPQLGSGGEQYF.

DNA for the CDR3: TGTGCCAGCAGCTCTTCCGGGACAGGAAATCAGCCCCAGCATTTT. This codes for CASSSSGTGNQPQHF. The V call is TRBV6-5, the J call TRBJ1-5; TRBD1 matches at 8 bases. Looked up from germline, CDR1 is MNHEY and CDR2 is SVGAGI. The CDR3 covers 15 residues. V shed 6 bases, J shed 4 bases, and the junction held 8 bases outside the gene matches.

The genes are TRBV6-2 or TRBV6-3 and TRBJ2-5; possibly TRBD2 for D (5 bases). CDR1 and CDR2 from the germline V gene are MNHEY and SVGEGT. V was shortened by 5 bases and J by 2 bases, with 15 bases between the two germline ends. The length of the CDR3 is 15 residues. The CDR3 DNA reads TGTGCCAGCAGTACGGGCGGGCGGACGCAAGAGACCCAGTACTTC. Its translation is CASSTGGRTQETQYF.

This clone turned up a few times. This rearrangement joins TRBV7-2 to TRBJ1-1; no clear D. Germline V gene sequence: CDR1 SGHTA, CDR2 FQGNSA. The CDR3 contains 16 residues. The ends were cut back, 3 bases at V and 2 bases at J, with 16 bases in the middle. This CDR3 is CASSFPHSGVNTEAFF. The CDR3 bases are TGTGCCAGCAGCTTCCCTCATAGCGGAGTAAACACTGAAGCTTTCTTT.

This clone appeared once. The J gene is TRBJ1-2, the V gene TRBV9; D uncertain. Trimming pared 4 bases from V and 2 bases from J, leaving 15 bases between. CDR3 length equals 15 residues. Germline CDR1 reads SGDLS; CDR2 reads YYNGEE. This chain's CDR3 is CASSPRTGSNYGYTF. In DNA form, the CDR3 reads TGTGCCAGCAGCCCCAGGACGGGTTCAAACTATGGCTACACCTTC.

This chain joins TRBV19 and TRBJ2-1; unclear D gene. The CDR3 runs to 13 residues. With 6 bases removed from V and 6 bases from J, the gap between germline ends came to 12 bases. Germline values: CDR1 LNHDA, CDR2 SQIVND (reference sequence). In DNA, the CDR3 is TGTGCCAGTAGGCCCCGTACGGGCAATGAGCAGTTCTTC. Protein: CASRPRTGNEQFF.

This clone was picked up a small number of times. The chain employs TRBV15 and TRBJ1-5, with D possibly matching TRBD1 (6 bases). Germline V lookup: CDR1 LNHNV, CDR2 YYDKDF (reference sequence). V gave up 8 bases and J gave up 5 bases, with 16 bases separating them. The CDR3 contains 14 residues. This CDR3 is CATVRAQGDQPQHF. Written as DNA, the CDR3 is TGTGCCACCGTGAGAGCACAGGGCGATCAGCCCCAGCATTTT.

The rearrangement uses TRBV15 and TRBJ2-7, with D possibly being TRBD1 (6 bases). The CDR3 consists of 16 residues. CDR1 LNHNV and CDR2 YYDKDF come from the germline V gene (reference sequence). V shed 3 bases and J shed 3 bases, with 18 bases lying between them. CDR3 loop: CATSRARGTTLYEQYF. CDR3 nucleotides: TGTGCCACCAGCAGGGCGAGGGGGACAACACTCTACGAGCAGTACTTC.

The chain joins TRBV5-1 to TRBJ2-1, with TRBD2 matching over 10 bases. The junction had 10 bases not matched to a gene; V was cut back by 5 bases and J by 8 bases. The CDR3 has 15 amino acids. Germline CDR1 and CDR2: SGHRS and YFSETQ. As DNA, the CDR3 is TGCGCCAGCAGTAATGGGCTAGCGGGAGTGGATGAGCAGTTCTTC. It encodes CASSNGLAGVDEQFF.

This sequence joins TRBV7-9 and TRBJ2-2; possibly TRBD1 for D (5 bases). Germline values: CDR1 SEHNR, CDR2 FQNEAQ (reference sequence). Trimming removed 1 base from V and 4 bases from J, with 7 bases in between. This CDR3 spans 14 amino acids. The CDR3 region is CASSLGQFTGELFF. For the CDR3, the DNA is TGTGCCAGCAGCTTAGGACAGTTCACCGGGGAGCTGTTTTTT.

The chain recombines TRBV6-5 with TRBJ1-2; TRBD1 agrees at 9 bases. With 6 bases clipped from V and 8 bases from J, the junction kept 7 bases outside the gene matches. Germline CDR1 reads MNHEY; CDR2 reads SVGAGI. This CDR3 comprises 13 residues. The CDR3 loop reads CASSPTGGEGYTF. CDR3 DNA: TGTGCCAGCAGCCCCACAGGGGGCGAAGGCTACACCTTC.

The chain combines TRBV20-1 with TRBJ2-7; tentatively, D is TRBD1 (5 bases). Trimming took off 3 bases at V and 5 bases at J, with 11 bases between the two ends. The CDR3 consists of 12 residues. Germline V gives CDR1 DFQATT, CDR2 SNEGSKA (reference sequence). In DNA form, the CDR3 reads TGCAGTGCTAGTAGTTTAGGGGACGAGCAGTACTTC. This codes for CSASSLGDEQYF.

This clone was recorded once. The chain couples TRBV6-6 to TRBJ2-1; no clear D gene. From germline, CDR1 is MNHNY and CDR2 SVGAGI (reference sequence). The CDR3 has 13 residues. The V gene lost 7 bases and the J gene lost 7 bases, with 14 bases spanning the gap. The DNA of the CDR3 is TGTGCCAGCACTAGTGGGCCAGGTAATGAGCAGTTCTTC. Its protein is CASTSGPGNEQFF.

This clone was counted once. The chain links TRBV5-1 to TRBJ2-7, with D possibly matching TRBD1 (6 bases). Germline V lookup: CDR1 SGHRS, CDR2 YFSETQ. The length of the CDR3 is 15 residues. The V end lost 4 bases, the J end lost 7 bases, and 21 bases lay between the germline ends. This CDR3 is CASSRTHRDLDEQYF. The CDR3 coding sequence is TGCGCCAGCAGCAGAACGCACAGGGATCTGGATGAGCAGTACTTC.

The V call is TRBV29-1, the J call TRBJ1-1; a weak D match, TRBD1 (6 bases). Germline-derived CDR1 and CDR2 are SQVTM and ANQGSEA. V dropped 7 bases and J dropped 0 bases, with 15 bases sitting between them. The CDR3 consists of 14 residues. Written as DNA, the CDR3 is TGCAGCGCACACAGGGAAGTGGTGAACACTGAAGCTTTCTTT. Translating gives CSAHREVVNTEAFF.

The V and J genes are TRBV2 and TRBJ1-3; TRBD1 agrees at 9 bases. Germline trimming cut 6 bases from V and 3 bases from J; bases unmatched to any gene: 9. The length of the CDR3 is 16 residues. From germline, CDR1 is SNHLY and CDR2 FYNNEI. The CDR3: CASRVRDRAFGNTIYF. In DNA form, the CDR3 reads TGTGCCAGCAGGGTGAGGGACAGGGCCTTTGGAAACACCATATATTTT.

To note about this clone: One end of the junction fails to match germline, which may point to a read error. The chain recombines TRBV7-7 with TRBJ1-1; D gene unclear. This CDR3 is built from 13 residues. Germline V gives CDR1 SSHAT, CDR2 FNYEAQ (reference sequence). The CDR3 region is CASSATMNTEAFF. CDR3 DNA: TGTGCTAGCAGCGCTACCATGAACACTGAAGCTTTCTTT. Full variable domain (rest looked up from reference TRBV7-7 and TRBJ1-1): GAGVSQSPRYKVTKRGQDVTLRCDPISSHATLYWYQQALGQGPEFLTYFNYEAQPDKSGLPSDRFSAERPEGSISTLTIQRTEQRDSAMYRCASSATMNTEAFFGQGTRLTVV.

This clone was detected only once. V gene TRBV15 combines with J gene TRBJ2-1, with 11 bases lining up with TRBD1. Germline CDR1 is LNHNV and CDR2 is YYDKDF (reference sequence). CDR3 length: 15 residues. The J segment lost 4 bases and the V segment lost 5 bases, leaving 4 bases of the junction unmatched. The CDR3 nucleotides are TGTGCCACCAGCCCGGGACAGGGGGGTTACAATGAGCAGTTCTTC. Protein product: CATSPGQGGYNEQFF.

V gene TRBV7-9 combines with J gene TRBJ1-3; no reliable D call. The CDR3 consists of 13 residues. Trimming cost V 11 bases and J 2 bases, with 13 bases left between them. Germline CDR1 and CDR2: SEHNR and FQNEAQ (reference sequence). This chain's CDR3 is CALINDAGNTIYF. The CDR3 nucleotides read TGTGCCCTTATTAACGACGCTGGAAACACCATATATTTT. The full variable domain, with the rest looked up from reference TRBV7-9 and TRBJ1-3, is DTGVSQNPRHKITKRGQNVTFRCDPISEHNRLYWYRQTLGQGPEFLTYFQNEAQLEKSRLLSDRFSAERPKGSFSTLEIQRTEQGDSAMYLCALINDAGNTIYFGEGSWLTVV.

This clone came up a few times. CDR3 nucleotides: TGTGCCAGCTCCTCCGGACAGGCAGTCGACGAGCAGTACTTC. Amino acids: CASSSGQAVDEQYF. This rearrangement joins TRBV27 to TRBJ2-7, with TRBD1 matching 7 bases. The ends lost 8 bases at V and 5 bases at J; junction bases unmatched: 12. CDR3 size: 14 residues. Germline values: CDR1 MNHEY, CDR2 SMNVEV (reference sequence).

CDR3 DNA sequence: TGCAGCGTTGCTCGGCCAGGTACCGGAGAAGCTTTCTTT. Translation gives CSVARPGTGEAFF. The chain carries TRBV29-1 and TRBJ1-1; D is uncertain. Trimming removed 4 bases from V and 8 bases from J, with 17 bases in between. Germline assignment: CDR1 SQVTM and CDR2 ANQGSEA. The CDR3 extends over 13 amino acids.